This T cell receptor (beta chain) was obtained from a study of regulatory T cells in long-lasting Graves disease. Study-level points and caveats: Among the persistent patients, 2,500 to 3,000 public clonotypes were shared, more than the approximately 1,000 shared among new patients. Peripheral blood was the sole material, not thyroid tissue. There was favoring of TRBV28, TRBJ1-2 and TRBJ2-5 in persistent disease.

Through Arm-PCR of CDR3 regions and iRepertoire HTBI primers, TCR beta libraries were built. TCRdb analysed the multiplex PCR reads with MiXCR anew, one entry per CDR3 protein. The data contain 350,000 to 450,000 distinct CDR3 sequences, less than 25% of them singletons. This clonotype was detected many times. Antigen unknown. Germline lookup yields CDR1 SGHTA and CDR2 FQGNSA. The CDR3 consists of 14 residues. Trimming left V 0 bases short and J 5 bases short, with 11 bases between. Documented time point: persistent/refractory GD, antithyroid drugs over 5 years with positive TRAb. PBMC-extracted RNA yielded the TCR library. An endocrinology department in Xi'an, China, supplied the patients.

The TCR sequence derives from a female donor with Graves disease. The V and J genes are TRBV7-2 and TRBJ2-7; a weak D match, TRBD2 (5 bases). Specimen: peripheral blood mononuclear cells (PBMCs), collected when the disease was refractory, from a patient treated with antithyroid drugs. The CDR3 DNA reads as TGTGCCAGCAGCTTAGCCGCCGGGGTGGACGAGCAGTACTTC. Protein sequence: CASSLAAGVDEQYF. The full variable domain, completed using reference TRBV7-2 and TRBJ2-7, is GAGVSQSPSNKVTEKGKDVELRCDPISGHTALYWYRQSLGQGLEFLIYFQGNSAPDKSGLPSDRFSAERTGGSVSTLTIQRTQQEDSAVYLCASSLAAGVDEQYFGPGTRLTVT.